The 28 T cell receptor beta chains given below trace back to one sample, sequenced in a study of spatial heterogeneity in lung cancer. The time point was: sample taken at primary tumor resection. Whole RNA, which was extracted from tumor, nontumor lung tissue or frozen PBMC, was sequenced without any cell sorting. TCRdb processed the 5' RACE reads anew with MiXCR; each CDR3 protein has one entry. The profile shows around 40,000 distinct CDR3 sequences, less than 6% of them singletons. Sample: PBMCs, taken at surgery. The source of these receptors is a male donor with early-stage non-small cell lung cancer.

Many counts were recorded for this clonotype. This chain uses TRBV12-3 or TRBV12-4 with TRBJ1-5; no firm D call. With 4 bases removed from V and 5 bases from J, the gap between germline ends came to 9 bases. This CDR3 comprises 13 residues. The CDR3 coding sequence is TGTGCCAGCAGTTCTCTGGACGATCAGCCCCAGCATTTT. It translates to CASSSLDDQPQHF.

There are many counts of this clonotype. J is TRBJ1-4 and V is TRBV29-1; no reliable D call. Germline CDR1 and CDR2: SQVTM and ANQGSEA. V was trimmed by 6 bases and J by 5 bases, leaving 13 bases between them. This CDR3 region has 13 residues. CDR3 protein: CSVRKTQNEKLFF. CDR3 nucleotide sequence: TGCAGCGTGAGAAAGACCCAAAATGAAAAACTGTTTTTT.

This clonotype showed up many times. The rearrangement links TRBV6-5 to TRBJ2-7; TRBD2 matches at 10 bases. V lost 0 bases to trimming and J lost 0 bases; unmatched junction nucleotides: 5. The CDR3 length is 17 residues. Germline V gene sequence: CDR1 MNHEY, CDR2 SVGAGI. The CDR3 DNA reads TGTGCCAGCAGTTACTCTGCTAGCGGGAGTAGCTCCTACGAGCAGTACTTC. Translated: CASSYSASGSSSYEQYF.

This clonotype showed up many times. The V gene is TRBV12-3 or TRBV12-4, the J gene TRBJ1-4; the D is unclear. The V end was cut by 3 bases, the J end by 7 bases, with 12 bases between. This CDR3 is built from 14 residues. CDR3 residues: CASSLAGSAEKLFF. CDR3 coding DNA: TGTGCCAGCAGTTTGGCCGGCTCTGCTGAAAAACTGTTTTTT.

The CDR3 sequence: CAWTIRGGVDTQYF. Here the CDR3 DNA reads TGTGCCTGGACGATCCGGGGGGGCGTAGATACGCAGTATTTT. The V and J genes are TRBV30 and TRBJ2-3, with TRBD2 matching 8 bases. Germline V gene data show CDR1 as GTSNPN and CDR2 as SVGIG (reference sequence). The CDR3 covers 14 residues. The V and J ends lost 4 bases and 5 bases, in that order; junction bases with no gene match: 8.

This clonotype was found a few times. The rearrangement links TRBV6-5 to TRBJ2-3, with D possibly matching TRBD2 (5 bases). This CDR3 has 15 amino acids. V lost 10 bases and J 9 bases, leaving 26 bases between the germline ends. Germline lookup yields CDR1 MNHEY and CDR2 SVGAGI. CDR3 nucleotide sequence: TGTGCCACGTATGACAAACAGAGAGGGCCGCGGACGCAGTATTTT. It codes for CATYDKQRGPRTQYF.

The sample holds many counts of this clonotype. This chain connects TRBV10-2 to TRBJ1-4; D remains unclear. Trimming shortened V by 6 bases and J by 11 bases, and 10 bases separated the two germline ends. Germline V gene sequence: CDR1 WSHSY, CDR2 SAAADI. This CDR3 is 11 amino acids long. CDR3 sequence: CASSADRKLFF. For the CDR3, the DNA is TGCGCCAGCAGCGCCGATAGGAAACTGTTTTTT.

This clonotype came up many times. The rearrangement joins TRBV28 to TRBJ1-5; D gene ambiguous. CDR3 length: 18 amino acids. From germline, CDR1 is MDHEN and CDR2 SYDVKM. V lost 6 bases and J lost 0, with 21 bases in between. CDR3 nucleotide sequence: TGTGCCAGCAGACGCCTCGGCCGGGCAGCCTATAGCAATCAGCCCCAGCATTTT. It yields the protein CASRRLGRAAYSNQPQHF.

At least ten counts were recorded for this clonotype. The rearrangement joins TRBV6-5 to TRBJ2-1, with no clear D. Trimming stripped 2 bases from V and 1 base from J, with 9 bases between. The CDR3 totals 15 residues. Germline CDR1 is MNHEY and CDR2 is SVGAGI. The CDR3 bases are TGTGCCAGCAGTTACGGTGACCTATCCTACAATGAGCAGTTCTTC. Translated, it gives CASSYGDLSYNEQFF.

This clonotype was recorded at least ten times. This rearrangement joins TRBV28 to TRBJ1-5; D is uncertain. The CDR3 has 19 residues. The V gene lost 1 base and the J gene lost 0 bases, with 19 bases spanning the gap. In germline, CDR1 is MDHEN, CDR2 SYDVKM. CDR3 in DNA: TGTGCCAGCAGTTTATTGTCTCTTCGGAAAATTCTTAGCAATCAGCCCCAGCATTTT. This encodes CASSLLSLRKILSNQPQHF.

A few counts support this clonotype. This sequence joins TRBV20-1 and TRBJ2-3; D possibly matches TRBD1 or TRBD2 (5 bases each). This CDR3 is 12 amino acids long. CDR1 is DFQATT and CDR2 is SNEGSKA in the germline V gene (reference sequence). V lost 3 bases, J lost 1 base, and 5 bases lay in between. CDR3 loop: CSARGGTDTQYF. Here the CDR3 DNA reads TGCAGTGCTAGGGGGGGCACAGATACGCAGTATTTT.

This clonotype has a count of ten or more. The gene calls are TRBV6-5 and TRBJ1-2; 10 bases map to TRBD1. This CDR3 is 15 amino acids long. J lost 2 bases, V lost 7 bases, and 7 bases had no gene match. CDR1 and CDR2 from the germline V gene are MNHEY and SVGAGI. CDR3 sequence reads: CASKIGQGVNYGYTF. In DNA form, the CDR3 reads TGTGCCAGCAAGATTGGACAGGGGGTAAACTATGGCTACACCTTC.

V usage is TRBV27 and J usage is TRBJ2-7; 8 bases are shared with TRBD1. Losses at the gene ends were 6 bases for V and 5 bases for J; bases not matched to a gene: 12. CDR3 length: 15 residues. In germline, CDR1 is MNHEY, CDR2 SMNVEV (reference sequence). For the CDR3, the DNA is TGTGCCAGCAGACTCGGACAGGGCGGGCTGAACGAGCAGTACTTC. Amino acid sequence: CASRLGQGGLNEQYF.

The J gene is TRBJ2-1, the V gene TRBV19; 8 positions match TRBD1. Germline trimming cut 4 bases from V and 0 bases from J; bases unmatched to any gene: 2. The CDR3 is 15 residues long. Germline V CDR1 and CDR2: LNHDA, SQIVND (reference sequence). CDR3 in amino acids: CASSTGTGSYNEQFF. The DNA of the CDR3 is TGTGCCAGTAGTACCGGGACAGGCTCCTACAATGAGCAGTTCTTC.

This clonotype was counted many times. The rearrangement links TRBV25-1 to TRBJ2-3; D is possibly TRBD2 (6 bases). Deletions cut 8 bases from V and 0 bases from J, with 12 bases between. The CDR3 is made up of 14 amino acids. Germline V gives CDR1 MGHDK, CDR2 SYGVNS. The CDR3 sequence: CASSAGPSTDTQYF. CDR3 bases: TGTGCCAGCTCTGCGGGGCCTAGCACAGATACGCAGTATTTT. Using reference TRBV25-1 and TRBJ2-3 for the parts outside the CDR3, the full variable domain is EADIYQTPRYLVIGTGKKITLECSQTMGHDKMYWYQQDPGMELHLIHYSYGVNSTEKGDLSSESTVSRIRTEHFPLTLESARPSHTSQYLCASSAGPSTDTQYFGPGTRLTVL.

This clonotype has a count of ten or more. The chain has TRBV28 and TRBJ2-3; 13 bases agree with TRBD2. The CDR3 is 16 residues long. Germline-derived CDR1 and CDR2 are MDHEN and SYDVKM. Germline trimming cut 6 bases from V and 2 bases from J; bases unmatched to any gene: 5. The CDR3, as DNA: TGTGCCAGCAGCCGACTAGCGGGGGGTCTCACAGATACGCAGTATTTT. It translates to CASSRLAGGLTDTQYF.

This clonotype was detected ten times or more. This chain uses TRBV20-1 with TRBJ2-7, with 8 bases lining up with TRBD2. The CDR3 is made up of 17 amino acids. CDR1 is DFQATT and CDR2 is SNEGSKA in the germline V gene (reference sequence). V lost 0 bases and J lost 5; bases outside the gene matches: 15. CDR3 bases: TGCAGTGCTAGAGATGCCCCAGCGGGGGAGCCTGTCGACGAGCAGTACTTC. Translation: CSARDAPAGEPVDEQYF.

This clonotype was seen a few times. J is TRBJ1-2 and V is TRBV19; 12 bases map to TRBD1. This CDR3 has 17 amino acids. In germline, CDR1 is LNHDA, CDR2 SQIVND (reference sequence). V shed 5 bases, J shed 4 bases, and the junction held 11 bases outside the gene matches. DNA of the CDR3: TGTGCCAGTAGTTCCCCGGGACAGGGGGCGCGTAGCTATGGCTACACCTTC. Protein: CASSSPGQGARSYGYTF.

A remark on this clonotype: The junction and the germline gene differ at one end; a read error may be behind it. The chain carries TRBV5-1 and TRBJ2-3; 9 nucleotides match TRBD2. Germline CDR1 and CDR2: SGHRS and YFSETQ. The CDR3 covers 16 residues. Written as DNA, the CDR3 is TGCGCCAGCAGCTTGGATAGCGGGGGAACTACAGATGCGCAGTATTTT. Its protein product is CASSLDSGGTTDAQYF.

This clonotype occurred many times. The V and J genes are TRBV2 and TRBJ1-4; 10 bases are shared with TRBD1. The junction had 6 bases not matched to a gene; V was cut back by 7 bases and J by 7 bases. CDR1 is SNHLY and CDR2 is FYNNEI in the germline V gene. The CDR3 length is 14 residues. In DNA, the CDR3 is TGTGCCAGCAACAGACAGGGGGCAACTGAAAAACTGTTTTTT. Translation gives CASNRQGATEKLFF. Using reference TRBV2 and TRBJ1-4 for the parts outside the CDR3, the full variable domain is EPEVTQTPSHQVTQMGQEVILRCVPISNHLYFYWYRQILGQKVEFLVSFYNNEISEKSEIFDDQFSVERPDGSNFTLKIRSTKLEDSAMYFCASNRQGATEKLFFGSGTQLSVL.

This clonotype was counted a few times. This rearrangement joins TRBV13 to TRBJ2-7; D is unresolved. Trimming cost V 5 bases and J 0 bases, with 11 bases left between them. The CDR3 extends over 14 amino acids. The germline V gene has CDR1 PRHDT and CDR2 FYEKMQ (reference sequence). CDR3: CASSRTVFSYEQYF. The CDR3 coding sequence is TGTGCCAGCAGCCGAACTGTCTTCTCCTACGAGCAGTACTTC.

This chain joins TRBV4-2 and TRBJ2-5; the D is unclear. Germline CDR1 and CDR2: LGHNA and YNFKEQ. Trimming took off 1 base at V and 4 bases at J, with 16 bases between the two ends. This CDR3 is built from 16 residues. The CDR3 region has the DNA TGTGCCAGCAGCCAAGTCAGCGCCGGTTATTTAGAGACCCAGTACTTC. It yields the protein CASSQVSAGYLETQYF.

At least ten counts were recorded for this clonotype. The rearrangement uses TRBV3-1 and TRBJ2-3, with 8 nucleotides matching TRBD2. Germline V gives CDR1 LGHDT, CDR2 YNNKEL (reference sequence). The J segment lost 2 bases and the V segment lost 5 bases, leaving 12 bases of the junction unmatched. CDR3 length equals 17 residues. The CDR3 sequence is CASSEGTSLYLTDTQYF. CDR3 nucleotide sequence: TGTGCCAGCAGCGAAGGGACTAGTCTATACCTCACAGATACGCAGTATTTT.

This clonotype came up a few times. This chain connects TRBV20-1 to TRBJ2-1; 12 nucleotides agree with TRBD1. The CDR3 covers 16 residues. Germline lookup yields CDR1 DFQATT and CDR2 SNEGSKA (reference sequence). With V trimmed by 3 bases and J by 7 bases, 10 bases remained unmatched. The DNA of the CDR3 is TGCAGTGCTAGGGGACCGGGACAGGGGGCTAAGAATGAGCAGTTCTTC. It encodes CSARGPGQGAKNEQFF.

This clonotype was counted between two and nine times. V is TRBV29-1 and J is TRBJ1-3; D is undetermined. CDR3 length equals 15 residues. Per germline, CDR1 SQVTM and CDR2 ANQGSEA. V was shortened by 0 bases and J by 2 bases, with 11 bases between the two germline ends. Here the CDR3 DNA reads TGCAGCGTTGAAGAGGTAATAGGCCCTGGAAACACCATATATTTT. It encodes CSVEEVIGPGNTIYF.

This clonotype has ten or more counts. The V gene is TRBV4-2, the J gene TRBJ2-7, with 7 bases that match TRBD2. Trimming took 4 bases from V and 6 from J; bases not matched to a gene: 3. The CDR3 has 12 residues. CDR1 is LGHNA and CDR2 is YNFKEQ in the germline V gene. CDR3 coding DNA: TGTGCCAGCAGCCCTGAGCGGGGCGAGCAGTACTTC. It specifies CASSPERGEQYF.

This clonotype was counted many times. This chain uses TRBV5-1 with TRBJ2-7, with a tentative D call TRBD1 (6 bases). The V and J ends lost 7 bases and 2 bases respectively, with 16 bases between them. Germline-derived CDR1 and CDR2 are SGHRS and YFSETQ. CDR3 length: 14 residues. CDR3 amino acids: CASRDIQGTYEQYF. CDR3 coding DNA: TGCGCCAGCCGCGACATACAGGGAACCTACGAGCAGTACTTC.

This clonotype has only one observation. This rearrangement joins TRBV11-2 to TRBJ2-1, with 8 bases that match TRBD2. Germline CDR1 reads SGHAT; CDR2 reads FQNNGV. Trimming took 4 bases from V and 0 from J; bases not matched to a gene: 8. CDR3 length equals 17 residues. Here the CDR3 reads CASSSPVGGASYNEQFF. The CDR3 nucleotides are TGTGCCAGCAGCTCCCCCGTCGGGGGGGCCTCCTACAATGAGCAGTTCTTC.